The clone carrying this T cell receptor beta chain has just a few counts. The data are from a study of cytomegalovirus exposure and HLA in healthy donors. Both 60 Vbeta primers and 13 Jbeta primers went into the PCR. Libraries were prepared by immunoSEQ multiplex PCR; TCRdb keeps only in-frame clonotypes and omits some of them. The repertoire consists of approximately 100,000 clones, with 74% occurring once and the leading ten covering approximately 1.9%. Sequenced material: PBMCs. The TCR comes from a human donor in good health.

CDR3 loop: CASSWGQLNTEAFF. CDR3 DNA sequence: TGTGCCAGCAGTTGGGGACAGCTAAACACTGAAGCTTTCTTT. V gene TRBV6-6 combines with J gene TRBJ1-1; TRBD1 aligns across 7 bases. The trim removed 4 bases at V and 2 bases at J, leaving 4 bases unmatched. The CDR3 totals 14 residues. Germline CDR1 and CDR2: MNHNY and SVGAGI (reference sequence).